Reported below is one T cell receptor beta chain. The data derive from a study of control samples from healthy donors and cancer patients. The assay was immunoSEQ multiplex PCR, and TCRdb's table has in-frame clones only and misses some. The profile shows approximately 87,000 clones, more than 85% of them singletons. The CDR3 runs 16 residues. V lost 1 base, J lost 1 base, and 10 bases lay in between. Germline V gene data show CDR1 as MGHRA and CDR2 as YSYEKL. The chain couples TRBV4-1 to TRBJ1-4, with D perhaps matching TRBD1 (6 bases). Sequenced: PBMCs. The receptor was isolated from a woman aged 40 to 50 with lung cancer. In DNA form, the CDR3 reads TGCGCCAGCAGCCAAGGCAGGGGAAGAACTAATGAAAAACTGTTTTTT. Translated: CASSQGRGRTNEKLFF.